This TCR beta chain was obtained from a study of blood T cell repertoires in COVID-19. CDR3 length equals 15 residues. Trimming left V 5 bases short and J 8 bases short, with 21 bases between. Germline V gene lookup returns CDR1 SGHNT and CDR2 YENEEA. Clones were read by immunoSEQ multiplex PCR, and TCRdb kept only the in-frame ones, dropping some. Of more than 150,000 clones listed, roughly 80% were seen once; the top ten hold approximately 12%. Material for sequencing was peripheral blood. V gene TRBV11-3 combines with J gene TRBJ1-1, with D tentatively TRBD1 (5 bases). The origin of this receptor is a man between 50 and 59 years old who had recovered from COVID-19. CDR3 DNA sequence: TGTGCCAGCAGCACGCGGACTGCAGGGAGGGTAGAAGCTTTCTTT. Its translation: CASSTRTAGRVEAFF.